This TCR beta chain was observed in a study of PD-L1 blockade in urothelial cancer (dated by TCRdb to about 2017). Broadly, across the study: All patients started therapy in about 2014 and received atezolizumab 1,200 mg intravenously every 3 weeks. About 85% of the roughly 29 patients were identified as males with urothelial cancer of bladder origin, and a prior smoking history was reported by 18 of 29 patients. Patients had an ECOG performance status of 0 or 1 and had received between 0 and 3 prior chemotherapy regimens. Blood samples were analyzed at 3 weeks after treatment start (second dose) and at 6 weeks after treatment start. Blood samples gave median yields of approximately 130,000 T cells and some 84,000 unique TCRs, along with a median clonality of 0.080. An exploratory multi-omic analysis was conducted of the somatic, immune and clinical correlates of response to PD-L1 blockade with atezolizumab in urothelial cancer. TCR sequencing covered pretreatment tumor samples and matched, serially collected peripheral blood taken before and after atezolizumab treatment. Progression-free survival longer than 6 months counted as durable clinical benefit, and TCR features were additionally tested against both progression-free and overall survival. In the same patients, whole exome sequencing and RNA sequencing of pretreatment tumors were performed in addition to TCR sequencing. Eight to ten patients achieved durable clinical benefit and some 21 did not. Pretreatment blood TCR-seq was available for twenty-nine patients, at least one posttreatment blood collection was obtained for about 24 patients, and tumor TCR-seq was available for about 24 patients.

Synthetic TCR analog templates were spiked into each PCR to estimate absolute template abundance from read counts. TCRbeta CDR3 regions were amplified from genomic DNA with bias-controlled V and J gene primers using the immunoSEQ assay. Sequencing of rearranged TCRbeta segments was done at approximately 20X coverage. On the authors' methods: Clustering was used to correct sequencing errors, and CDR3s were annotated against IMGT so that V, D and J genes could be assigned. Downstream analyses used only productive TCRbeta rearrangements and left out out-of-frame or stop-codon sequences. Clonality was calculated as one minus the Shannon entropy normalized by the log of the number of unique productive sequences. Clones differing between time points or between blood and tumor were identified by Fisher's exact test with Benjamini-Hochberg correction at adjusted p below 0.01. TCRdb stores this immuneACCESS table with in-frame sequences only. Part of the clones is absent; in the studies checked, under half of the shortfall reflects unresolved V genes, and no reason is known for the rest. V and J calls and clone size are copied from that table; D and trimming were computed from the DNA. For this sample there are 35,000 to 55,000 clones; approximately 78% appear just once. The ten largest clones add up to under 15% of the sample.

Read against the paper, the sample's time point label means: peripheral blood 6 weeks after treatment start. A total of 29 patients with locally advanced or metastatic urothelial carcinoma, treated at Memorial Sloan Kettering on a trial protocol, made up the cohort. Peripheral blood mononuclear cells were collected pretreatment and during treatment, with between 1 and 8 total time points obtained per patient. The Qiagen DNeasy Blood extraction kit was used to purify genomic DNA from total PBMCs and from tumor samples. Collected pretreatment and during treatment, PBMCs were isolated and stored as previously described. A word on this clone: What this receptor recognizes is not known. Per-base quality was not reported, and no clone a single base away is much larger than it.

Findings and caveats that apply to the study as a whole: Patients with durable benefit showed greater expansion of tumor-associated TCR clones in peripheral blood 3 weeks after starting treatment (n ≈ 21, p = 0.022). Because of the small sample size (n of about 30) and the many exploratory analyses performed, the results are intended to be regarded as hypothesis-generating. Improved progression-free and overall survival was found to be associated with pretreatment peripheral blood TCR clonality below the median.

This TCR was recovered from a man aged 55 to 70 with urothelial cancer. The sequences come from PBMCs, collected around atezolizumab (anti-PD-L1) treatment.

For the CDR3, the sequence is CASLTGAMNTEAFF. The sequence in DNA is TGTGCCAGCTTAACAGGGGCCATGAACACTGAAGCTTTCTTT. The chain is assembled from TRBV28 and TRBJ1-1; a stretch of 7 junction bases matches TRBD1. Germline trimming: 8 bases from V, 0 bases from J; junction bases outside gene matches: 6. From a lookup of the germline V gene, CDR1 and CDR2 are MDHEN and SYDVKM. Reading from cysteine to phenylalanine, the CDR3 counts 14 amino acids. Only the CDR3 part of the read is kept: 42 bases, read in frame from the first base. When the CDR3 is completed using the reference TRBV28 and TRBJ1-1 genes on either side, the full variable domain is DVKVTQSSRYLVKRTGEKVFLECVQDMDHENMFWYRQDPGLGLRLIYFSYDVKMKEKGDIPEGYSVSREKKERFSLILESASTNQTSMYLCASLTGAMNTEAFFGQGTRLTVV.